A single sample gave rise to the 25 T cell receptor beta chains below, sequenced in a study of PD-1 blockade in classical Hodgkin lymphoma. Time point noted: newly diagnosed, previously untreated cHL patient sample. Here immunoSEQ multiplex PCR was the method, and the copy in TCRdb shows in-frame clones only, minus some. The sample holds about 17,000 clones, about 93% seen once. The source material was peripheral blood mononuclear cells (PBMCs). These receptor sequences come from a human donor with classical Hodgkin lymphoma.

The chain is built from TRBV27 and TRBJ2-3, with a tentative D call TRBD2 (5 bases). The CDR3 runs 14 residues. Germline V gene lookup returns CDR1 MNHEY and CDR2 SMNVEV (reference sequence). The V gene lost 7 bases and the J gene lost 2 bases, with 13 bases spanning the gap. This CDR3 reads CASIDYPYTDTQYF. The CDR3 DNA follows: TGTGCCAGCATAGACTATCCTTACACAGATACGCAGTATTTT.

The DNA of the CDR3 is TGCGCCAGCAGCTTTCAAGACAATGAGCAGTTCTTC. Translating it yields CASSFQDNEQFF. The gene calls are TRBV5-1 and TRBJ2-1; no definite D call. CDR1 is SGHRS, CDR2 YFSETQ, per germline. The CDR3 runs 12 residues. The V and J ends lost 2 bases and 5 bases respectively, with 5 bases between them.

V is TRBV4-1 and J is TRBJ2-7, with D perhaps TRBD2 (6 bases). V was shortened by 4 bases and J by 1 base, with 11 bases between the two germline ends. The CDR3 covers 14 residues. Germline CDR1 and CDR2: MGHRA and YSYEKL. CDR3 residues: CASSPRGGSYEQYF. The CDR3 bases are TGCGCCAGCAGCCCGCGCGGAGGGTCCTACGAGCAGTACTTC.

The V gene is TRBV5-1, the J gene TRBJ1-2; 9 nucleotides match TRBD1. With 4 bases clipped from V and 8 bases from J, the junction kept 6 bases outside the gene matches. Germline values: CDR1 SGHRS, CDR2 YFSETQ. The CDR3 covers 13 residues. As DNA, the CDR3 is TGCGCCAGCAGCGGGGACAGGGTCGGCGGCTACACCTTC. It yields the protein CASSGDRVGGYTF.

V and J are TRBV5-1 and TRBJ2-5; D unresolved. CDR1 and CDR2 from the germline V gene are SGHRS and YFSETQ. V gave up 0 bases and J gave up 1 base, with 7 bases separating them. The CDR3 has 14 amino acids. In nucleotides, the CDR3 is TGCGCCAGCAGCTTGGCCGGCGTCCAAGAGACCCAGTACTTC. It codes for CASSLAGVQETQYF.

The chain combines TRBV6-4 with TRBJ1-6; the match to TRBD1 covers 9 bases. This CDR3 is 13 amino acids long. CDR1 is MRHNA, CDR2 SNTAGT, per germline. V dropped 8 bases and J dropped 5; count of bases not matched to a gene: 1. The CDR3 region is CASRTGDNSPLHF. The CDR3 DNA follows: TGTGCCAGCCGGACAGGGGATAATTCACCCCTCCACTTT.

The chain couples TRBV7-8 to TRBJ2-7; no firm D call. The CDR3 is 12 amino acids. Trimming removed 5 bases from V and 3 bases from J, with 8 bases in between. The germline V gene encodes CDR1 SGHVS and CDR2 FQNEAQ. The CDR3 region is CASSGTDYEQYF. DNA of the CDR3: TGTGCCAGCAGCGGAACAGACTACGAGCAGTACTTC.

CDR3: CASSLGGRAEDTQYF. CDR3 bases: TGTGCCAGCAGCTTAGGCGGGAGGGCCGAAGATACGCAGTATTTT. The chain recombines TRBV5-6 with TRBJ2-3, with TRBD2 matching 9 bases. Per the germline V gene, CDR1 is SGHDT and CDR2 is YYEEEE. The CDR3 consists of 15 residues. V was clipped by 2 bases and J by 5 bases; unmatched bases: 6.

The chain recombines TRBV9 with TRBJ1-4; D possibly corresponds to TRBD1 (6 bases). Germline assignment: CDR1 SGDLS and CDR2 YYNGEE. Trimming left V 0 bases short and J 7 bases short, with 10 bases between. CDR3 length: 14 amino acids. Here the CDR3 reads CASSVAQGGEKLFF. CDR3 bases: TGTGCCAGCAGCGTAGCACAGGGTGGTGAAAAACTGTTTTTT. Full variable domain (missing parts from reference TRBV9 and TRBJ1-4): DSGVTQTPKHLITATGQRVTLRCSPRSGDLSVYWYQQSLDQGLQFLIQYYNGEERAKGNILERFSAQQFPDLHSELNLSSLELGDSALYFCASSVAQGGEKLFFGSGTQLSVL.

The chain links TRBV11-2 to TRBJ2-1, with 7 bases lining up with TRBD2. Germline assignment: CDR1 SGHAT and CDR2 FQNNGV. This CDR3 is 14 amino acids long. V shed 5 bases and J 7 bases; nucleotides not matched to a gene: 8. The CDR3 loop is CASSTPWRENEQFF. Written as DNA, the CDR3 is TGTGCCAGCAGCACCCCCTGGCGGGAGAATGAGCAGTTCTTC.

This chain joins TRBV18 and TRBJ1-2; maybe TRBD1 (5 bases). Between the trimmed V and J ends, which lost 6 bases and 1 base, there was a span of 21 bases. The V gene's germline CDR1 is KGHSH and CDR2 LQKENI. The CDR3 extends over 17 amino acids. For the CDR3, the DNA is TGTGCCAGCTCCCCCGGGTTCCAGGGAGTTTATAACTATGGCTACACCTTC. As protein: CASSPGFQGVYNYGYTF.

The chain has TRBV19 and TRBJ2-2, with TRBD1 identical over 8 bases. The ends lost 9 bases at V and 2 bases at J; junction bases unmatched: 8. The CDR3 is made up of 15 amino acids. Germline V gives CDR1 LNHDA, CDR2 SQIVND (reference sequence). The CDR3: CARTQGASNTGELFF. In DNA, the CDR3 is TGTGCCAGAACGCAGGGGGCGAGTAACACCGGGGAGCTGTTTTTT.

The sample holds one count of this clone. The gene calls are TRBV11-2 and TRBJ2-4; 7 positions agree with TRBD1. Trimming at V came to 2 bases and at J to 1 base, leaving 2 bases not matched to a gene. This CDR3 spans 15 amino acids. Germline CDR1 reads SGHAT; CDR2 reads FQNNGV. As DNA, the CDR3 is TGTGCCAGCAGCTTAACAGGGGTTGCCAAAAACATTCAGTACTTC. It specifies CASSLTGVAKNIQYF.

The V call is TRBV6-1, the J call TRBJ2-6, with D perhaps TRBD1 (6 bases). The germline gives CDR1 MNHNS, CDR2 SASEGT. V was trimmed by 11 bases and J by 2 bases, leaving 13 bases between them. This CDR3 is 14 amino acids long. The CDR3 protein is CASGGGTGANVLTF. CDR3 in DNA: TGTGCCTCAGGTGGGGGCACTGGGGCCAACGTCCTGACTTTC.

The CDR3, as DNA: TGTGCCAGCGGGACCTACACTGAAGCTTTCTTT. The encoded protein is CASGTYTEAFF. The chain has TRBV2 and TRBJ1-1, with D possibly TRBD1 on 5 matching bases. The CDR3 runs to 11 residues. V was shortened by 8 bases and J by 3 bases, with 7 bases between the two germline ends. Germline CDR1 and CDR2: SNHLY and FYNNEI.

This chain uses TRBV27 with TRBJ2-2; D may be TRBD1 (7 bases). Looked up from germline, CDR1 is MNHEY and CDR2 is SMNVEV (reference sequence). Trimming removed 5 bases at V and 6 bases at J, with 16 bases between. The CDR3 runs to 15 residues. The CDR3 DNA is TGTGCCAGCAGTCCGCACAGGGGAGGCTCCGGGGAGCTGTTTTTT. It encodes CASSPHRGGSGELFF.

This sequence joins TRBV5-6 and TRBJ2-1; D uncertain. Germline CDR1 reads SGHDT; CDR2 reads YYEEEE. The ends were cut back, 6 bases at V and 7 bases at J, with 8 bases in the middle. The CDR3 has 11 amino acids. DNA of the CDR3: TGTGCCAGCACCTTCGGGAATGAGCAGTTCTTC. It is translated as CASTFGNEQFF.

The chain links TRBV7-9 to TRBJ2-4; D gene unclear. This CDR3 is built from 12 residues. V gave up 3 bases and J gave up 4 bases, with 4 bases separating them. Germline CDR1 reads SEHNR; CDR2 reads FQNEAQ (reference sequence). The DNA for the CDR3 is TGTGCCAGCAGCTTGTTTAAAAACATTCAGTACTTC. Amino acid sequence: CASSLFKNIQYF.

The J gene is TRBJ2-3, the V gene TRBV7-2; D may be TRBD2 (6 bases). V was clipped by 1 base and J by 5 bases, with 10 bases between them. This CDR3 is 14 amino acids long. Germline V gene lookup returns CDR1 SGHTA and CDR2 FQGNSA. CDR3 protein: CASSLEGRRDTQYF. CDR3 in DNA: TGTGCCAGCAGCTTAGAGGGGAGGAGAGATACGCAGTATTTT.

The chain employs TRBV7-9 and TRBJ2-7; D ambiguous. The V end lost 5 bases, the J end lost 1 base, and 6 bases lay between the germline ends. Per the germline V gene, CDR1 is SEHNR and CDR2 is FQNEAQ (reference sequence). CDR3 size: 12 residues. The CDR3 sequence is CASSDVSYEQYF. CDR3 bases: TGTGCCAGCAGCGACGTTTCCTACGAGCAGTACTTC.

The rearrangement joins TRBV9 to TRBJ2-7; D may be TRBD1 (6 bases). V shed 4 bases and J shed 6 bases, with 20 bases lying between them. The CDR3 covers 15 residues. Germline V gene sequence: CDR1 SGDLS, CDR2 YYNGEE. In DNA form, the CDR3 reads TGTGCCAGCAGCCCCTCCCCAGGCAGGGGCTCCGAGCAGTACTTC. Protein product: CASSPSPGRGSEQYF.

The chain carries TRBV5-4 and TRBJ2-7; D is possibly TRBD1 or TRBD2 (5 bases each). V shed 4 bases and J shed 6 bases, with 20 bases lying between them. The CDR3 sequence is 15 residues long. Germline-derived CDR1 and CDR2 are SGHNT and YYREEE (reference sequence). CDR3: CASSSSTRGRGEQYF. The DNA of the CDR3 is TGTGCCAGCAGCAGCTCCACCCGGGGTAGGGGCGAGCAGTACTTC. Variable domain in full (rest from reference TRBV5-4 and TRBJ2-7): ETGVTQSPTHLIKTRGQQVTLRCSSQSGHNTVSWYQQALGQGPQFIFQYYREEENGRGNFPPRFSGLQFPNYSSELNVNALELDDSALYLCASSSSTRGRGEQYFGPGTRLTVT.

This rearrangement joins TRBV10-2 to TRBJ2-5; D is ambiguous. V gave up 10 bases and J gave up 2 bases, with 11 bases separating them. Germline assignment: CDR1 WSHSY and CDR2 SAAADI. The CDR3 is 12 amino acids. CDR3 nucleotide sequence: TGCGCCACCGGGTCACAGCAAGAGACCCAGTACTTC. Translated: CATGSQQETQYF.

The chain recombines TRBV2 with TRBJ1-5, with a weak D call TRBD1 (6 bases). Trimming removed 4 bases at V and 1 base at J, with 8 bases between. The CDR3 contains 14 residues. Germline-derived CDR1 and CDR2 are SNHLY and FYNNEI. The CDR3 spells CASSGTASNQPQHF. The CDR3 DNA reads as TGTGCCAGCAGTGGGACAGCGAGCAATCAGCCCCAGCATTTT.

V usage is TRBV5-1 and J usage is TRBJ1-1, with D possibly matching TRBD1 (5 bases). This CDR3 is built from 14 residues. Germline V gene lookup returns CDR1 SGHRS and CDR2 YFSETQ. Trimming left V 7 bases short and J 0 bases short, with 13 bases between. Written as DNA, the CDR3 is TGCGCCAGCCATAAGGGGACCGTGAACACTGAAGCTTTCTTT. Amino acids: CASHKGTVNTEAFF.